What follows is one T cell receptor (beta chain) and its context. Its antigen is unknown. Time point in this sample: week 47, end of study. Each dose delivered 300 ug of mutant IDH1 20-mer peptide subcutaneously with imiquimod. The sample originates from a study of a mutant IDH1 vaccine in newly diagnosed glioma. Study details: Antecedent treatment encompassed radiotherapy, temozolomide, or their combination; the majority received both. V12 took place at week 35, and V13 at week 47.

The method was immunoSEQ multiplex PCR; TCRdb's version includes in-frame clones alone and lacks a portion of them. The repertoire holds some 32,000 clones, with roughly nine tenths as singletons. Overall study findings and caveats: Vaccine-induced immune responses were detected in around 92% of patients. With respect to changes in top peripheral T cell clonotypes, pseudoprogression seemed unrelated.

The material was PBMCs, obtained from a glioma patient whose treatment included an IDH1 peptide vaccine. The origin of this receptor is a man in his forties with glioma.

The chain's CDR3 is CASSADRARETQYF. CDR3 coding DNA: TGTGCCAGCAGTGCGGACAGGGCCCGAGAGACCCAGTACTTC. This chain uses TRBV28 with TRBJ2-5, with 8 bases identical to TRBD1. The germline V gene has CDR1 MDHEN and CDR2 SYDVKM. V was clipped by 5 bases and J by 4 bases; unmatched bases: 6. CDR3 length: 14 amino acids.